Below, 19 T cell receptor beta chains from the same sample are listed, as sequenced in a study. TCRdb itself ran the RT-PCR reads through MiXCR, one entry per CDR3 protein. The table shows 650,000 to 800,000 distinct CDR3 sequences, with about 14% occurring only once. The sequencing input was memory CD4+ T cells from blood. The source of these receptors is a female donor in good health, serving as a healthy control.

This clonotype came up a few times. This sequence joins TRBV20-1 and TRBJ1-1; D call uncertain. The CDR3 contains 10 residues. Germline CDR1 and CDR2: DFQATT and SNEGSKA (reference sequence). V gave up 3 bases and J gave up 11 bases, with 10 bases separating them. DNA of the CDR3: TGCAGTGCTAGTTACACGGGTGCTTTCTTT. This sequence encodes CSASYTGAFF.

The rearrangement links TRBV6-5 to TRBJ2-6, with D tentatively TRBD1 (5 bases). Trimming took 7 bases from V and 2 from J, leaving 12 bases between them. The CDR3 runs 15 residues. The germline gives CDR1 MNHEY, CDR2 SVGAGI. The CDR3 nucleotides read TGTGCCAGCACCACCAGGGCCACTGGGGCCAACGTCCTGACTTTC. Protein: CASTTRATGANVLTF.

This clonotype was counted at least ten times. The rearrangement uses TRBV29-1 and TRBJ2-7, with TRBD2 matching 8 bases. Germline CDR1 is SQVTM and CDR2 is ANQGSEA. After removal of 6 bases from V and 3 bases from J, the junction contained 7 bases not matched to a gene. The CDR3 is 13 residues long. The CDR3 region is CSVTGGGHYEQYF. The CDR3 coding sequence is TGCAGCGTGACGGGGGGGGGCCACTACGAGCAGTACTTC.

V gene TRBV5-6 combines with J gene TRBJ2-3, with D perhaps TRBD1 (5 bases). This CDR3 is 13 amino acids long. Between the trimmed V and J ends, which lost 4 bases and 6 bases, there was a span of 12 bases. The germline CDR1 and CDR2 sequences are SGHDT and YYEEEE. The CDR3 bases are TGTGCCAGCAGCCTGACAGTTTTGGATACGCAGTATTTT. This sequence encodes CASSLTVLDTQYF.

CDR3 amino acids: CASRDGGGDIQYF. DNA for the CDR3: TGTGCCAGCAGGGACGGGGGCGGGGACATTCAGTACTTC. The chain combines TRBV12-3 or TRBV12-4 with TRBJ2-4; D may correspond to TRBD1 or TRBD2 (6 bases each). The germline V and J ends were trimmed by 6 bases and 8 bases, with 14 bases remaining between them. The CDR3 spans 13 residues.

The chain uses TRBV4-2 and TRBJ2-1, with TRBD2 matching over 9 bases. The germline gives CDR1 LGHNA, CDR2 YNFKEQ. The V segment lost 0 bases and the J segment 10 bases; nucleotides outside the gene matches: 7. This CDR3 contains 15 residues. CDR3 nucleotides: TGTGCCAGCAGCCAAGAATTAGCGGGAGTCAGGGAGCAGTTCTTC. This sequence encodes CASSQELAGVREQFF.

The genes are TRBV5-6 and TRBJ1-6; possible D gene TRBD1, 6 bases. Trimming removed 4 bases from V and 9 bases from J, with 17 bases in between. This CDR3 is built from 15 residues. Germline V gene sequence: CDR1 SGHDT, CDR2 YYEEEE. CDR3 in DNA: TGTGCCAGCAGCCAGGGGTCAACGGGGGCTTCACCCCTCCACTTT. Amino acid sequence: CASSQGSTGASPLHF.

J is TRBJ1-3 and V is TRBV7-2; no clear D gene. In germline, CDR1 is SGHTA, CDR2 FQGNSA. V shed 5 bases and J shed 0 bases, with 14 bases lying between them. The CDR3 has 16 residues. CDR3 region: CASSADDLGSGNTIYF. The CDR3, as DNA: TGTGCCAGCAGCGCCGATGACCTGGGCTCTGGAAACACCATATATTTT.

In this sample, this clonotype turned up many times. The chain carries TRBV7-9 and TRBJ2-3, with D possibly being TRBD2 (6 bases). Germline assignment: CDR1 SEHNR and CDR2 FQNEAQ (reference sequence). Trimming took 4 bases from V and 8 from J, leaving 22 bases between them. The CDR3 length is 16 residues. For the CDR3, the DNA is TGTGCCAGCAGCTCCTCACCCGGACTATCGTCTGGTACGCAGTATTTT. Translating gives CASSSSPGLSSGTQYF.

The chain has TRBV20-1 and TRBJ2-1; 8 bases are shared with TRBD2. With 6 bases clipped from V and 6 bases from J, the junction kept 10 bases outside the gene matches. The CDR3 contains 14 residues. The germline gives CDR1 DFQATT, CDR2 SNEGSKA (reference sequence). The CDR3 loop reads CSAAERESFNEQFF. CDR3 DNA sequence: TGCAGTGCCGCGGAGCGGGAGTCGTTCAATGAGCAGTTCTTC.

This clonotype was counted between two and nine times. The chain couples TRBV5-5 to TRBJ2-3, with 9 bases identical to TRBD2. The germline gives CDR1 SGHKS, CDR2 YYEKEE (reference sequence). V shed 0 bases and J 5 bases; nucleotides not matched to a gene: 7. This CDR3 comprises 16 residues. CDR3 nucleotides: TGTGCCAGCAGCTTGGGCCTAGCGGGGAGGGGAGATACGCAGTATTTT. It translates to CASSLGLAGRGDTQYF.

The J gene is TRBJ1-2, the V gene TRBV20-1, with D uncertain. This CDR3 spans 17 amino acids. Germline lookup yields CDR1 DFQATT and CDR2 SNEGSKA (reference sequence). The ends were cut back, 0 bases at V and 4 bases at J, with 21 bases in the middle. CDR3 amino acids: CSARDPVMPGLGYGYTF. CDR3 nucleotide sequence: TGCAGTGCTAGAGATCCGGTAATGCCAGGACTTGGCTATGGCTACACCTTC.

The chain couples TRBV6-1 to TRBJ1-2; the D gene is possibly TRBD1 (5 bases). Germline V gene lookup returns CDR1 MNHNS and CDR2 SASEGT. This CDR3 comprises 13 residues. V lost 4 bases to trimming and J lost 4 bases, with 10 bases between them. The CDR3 is CASSVMGLYGYTF. As DNA, the CDR3 is TGTGCCAGCAGTGTTATGGGACTCTATGGCTACACCTTC.

This clonotype was picked up a small number of times. The chain joins TRBV20-1 to TRBJ1-5, with D hard to call. Germline CDR1 reads DFQATT; CDR2 reads SNEGSKA (reference sequence). The CDR3 totals 12 residues. Trimming left V 3 bases short and J 4 bases short, with 7 bases between. CDR3 nucleotide sequence: TGCAGTGCTAGCGCACAGAATCAGCCCCAGCATTTT. Protein product: CSASAQNQPQHF.

This clonotype was detected a few times. The chain couples TRBV27 to TRBJ2-7; no clear D gene. The V gene lost 5 bases and the J gene lost 6 bases, with 14 bases spanning the gap. CDR3 length equals 13 residues. Germline V gene sequence: CDR1 MNHEY, CDR2 SMNVEV (reference sequence). The CDR3 loop is CASSHRAQSEQYF. The CDR3, as DNA: TGTGCCAGCAGTCATAGAGCCCAGAGCGAGCAGTACTTC.

Notes on this clonotype: A much more abundant neighbour one base away suggests this may be a read error. The chain couples TRBV29-1 to TRBJ1-1; D perhaps matches TRBD1 (6 bases). CDR1 SQVTM and CDR2 ANQGSEA come from the germline V gene. Trimming took 4 bases from V and 7 from J, leaving 13 bases between them. CDR3 length: 12 amino acids. The CDR3 region has the DNA TGCAGCGTTGCCCGACAGGTCAGTGAAGCTTTCTTT. Protein: CSVARQVSEAFF. The full variable domain, with the rest looked up from reference TRBV29-1 and TRBJ1-1, is SAVISQKPSRDICQRGTSLTIQCQVDSQVTMMFWYRQQPGQSLTLIATANQGSEATYESGFVIDKFPISRPNLTFSTLTVSNMSPEDSSIYLCSVARQVSEAFFGQGTRLTVV.

This chain uses TRBV2 with TRBJ1-4, with 8 bases matching TRBD1. CDR3 length: 14 residues. CDR1 SNHLY and CDR2 FYNNEI come from the germline V gene. Trimming took 6 bases from V and 8 from J; bases not matched to a gene: 8. CDR3 residues: CASRPTGAFEKLFF. In nucleotides, the CDR3 is TGTGCCAGCAGACCGACAGGGGCTTTCGAAAAACTGTTTTTT.

V is TRBV20-1 and J is TRBJ2-2, with 13 positions matching TRBD2. Germline V lookup: CDR1 DFQATT, CDR2 SNEGSKA (reference sequence). This CDR3 spans 17 amino acids. V gave up 5 bases and J gave up 2 bases; unmatched junction bases: 8. The CDR3 sequence is CSARSGLAGSNTGELFF. The CDR3 DNA reads TGCAGTGCTCGATCGGGACTAGCGGGGTCTAACACCGGGGAGCTGTTTTTT.

The genes are TRBV7-9 and TRBJ2-7, with 8 nucleotides matching TRBD2. This CDR3 region has 15 residues. V shed 3 bases, J shed 6 bases, and the junction held 10 bases outside the gene matches. CDR1 is SEHNR and CDR2 is FQNEAQ in the germline V gene (reference sequence). The CDR3 DNA reads TGTGCCAGCAGCTTCGTTTTAGCGGGACTTGTCGAGCAGTACTTC. Translated, it gives CASSFVLAGLVEQYF.